This T cell receptor (beta chain) was sequenced for a study of T cell responses to AZD1222 COVID-19 vaccine (dated by TCRdb to the early 2020s). Regarding the complete study: A total of more than 230 trial participants underwent TCR sequencing, of whom approximately 200 had received two doses of AZD1222 and some 26 had received two doses of the MenACWY control vaccine. Trial participants were enrolled into age subgroups of 18-55, 56-69 and 70-plus years, which contained roughly 150, 30 and 60 TCR-sequenced participants, respectively. Findings and caveats that apply to the study as a whole: Most participants were white British and females outnumbered males, and the authors suggested that clonal diversity may have been underestimated. After two AZD1222 doses, both the breadth and the depth of spike-specific TCRs were significantly higher than at day 0 and than in MenACWY recipients. Conclusions about previously exposed vaccinees are limited because only five or six AZD1222 recipients were SARS-CoV-2 seropositive at baseline. No day 14 peak-response samples were available, so repertoires were characterized only after the peak T cell response. In the small 56-69-year group, the increase in depth fell short of significance, most likely because of low power. Reportedly, almost half of the unique spike-specific TCRs recognized epitopes lying outside the regions that are mutated in the B.1.351 and B.1.1.7 variants. Vaccine-associated CD4 TCRs spanned the whole spike protein, with dominant responses in regions 160-218 and 743-854.

The sample's time point label, in plain terms: baseline before first vaccination. Per the publication, the treatment or condition label means: meningococcal conjugate vaccine given as trial control. The vaccinee samples were drawn from two UK trials, COV001 and COV002, one of which was a single-blind randomized controlled phase 2/3 trial testing AZD1222 (ChAdOx1 nCoV-19) in healthy adults. Trial participant PBMC samples were collected at day 0 and day 28 after the second dose for TCRbeta chain sequencing. From the germline V gene, CDR1 is SGHTA and CDR2 is FQGTGA. Counted from cysteine to phenylalanine, this CDR3 has 13 amino acids. The entry retains the CDR3 DNA only, 39 bases that are in frame from base 1. V and J are truncated by 0 bases and 5 bases respectively, leaving an intervening sequence of 8 bases. The CDR3 regions of human TCRbeta chains were analyzed by immunosequencing. Per the source publication's procedure: Repertoire TCRs were checked for matches against a reference library of SARS-CoV-2-specific TCRs that had been generated using the MIRA antigen-specificity platform. Breadth meant the fraction of unique TCRs that were SARS-CoV-2-associated, whereas depth meant the fraction of total T cells that were SARS-CoV-2-associated. Each spike-specific TCR was assigned to its reactive spike region and to a CD4 or CD8 class using the MIRA data. Log10-transformed breadth and depth values were compared by one-way ANOVA with Sidak's multiple comparisons tests. Held by TCRdb, this immuneACCESS table contains in-frame sequences only and omits some clones. Under half of the omission traces to an unresolved V gene where checked; the cause of the rest is unknown. V and J calls and clone size come straight from that table; D and trimming were deduced from the DNA. Within this sample are roughly 180,000 clones, with 80% to 90% of them counted one time only. Around 2.5% of the sample is taken by the ten largest.

This clone was counted a single time. Its specific antigen is unknown. No base quality information exists; no much larger clone differs at one position. The specimen was peripheral blood, collected on day 0 of MenACWY control vaccination. The chain uses TRBV7-3 and TRBJ2-7, with TRBD1 as a weak D call on 6 bases. The sequence was collected from an adult in good health. The CDR3 region: CASSLTQGDEQYF. The nucleotide sequence is given as TGTGCCAGCAGCTTAACACAGGGAGACGAGCAGTACTTC.